This TCR beta chain was profiled in a study of cytomegalovirus exposure and HLA in healthy donors. Study-level information: HLA-typed donors were the source of about 85 million unique TCRs held in an early data release. Out of around 360 genotyped donors, about 76% belonged to the Caucasian-associated ancestry cluster.

Details on this clone: As yet, its antigen is unknown.

V lost 8 bases to trimming and J lost 6 bases; unmatched junction nucleotides: 6. Germline-derived CDR1 and CDR2 are ENHRY and SYGVKD. There are 12 residues in the CDR3. PCR used 60 Vbeta primers and 13 Jbeta primers. Some clones are missing from TCRdb's copy, which holds only in-frame ones; the method was immunoSEQ multiplex PCR. The sample has 90,000 to 140,000 clones, about four fifths seen once. Study conclusions and caveats: Among TCR beta chains, those listed as cytomegalovirus-associated numbered roughly 150. The authors reported that TCR beta sequences could predict HLA-A and HLA-B alleles. These predictions were accurate for most subjects in the first cohort.

The specimen was PBMCs. The rearrangement uses TRBV10-3 and TRBJ2-7, with 8 bases that match TRBD2. The TCR originated in a man aged 40-49 years in good health and CMV-seronegative. CDR3 nucleotide sequence: TGTGCCATCGCTGGCGGGGGGCGCGAGCAGTACTTC. Its translation: CAIAGGGREQYF.